Reported below is one T cell receptor beta chain. This sample is part of a study of T-cell reconstitution after alpha-beta-depleted transplantation in children. Germline CDR1 is MDHEN and CDR2 is SYDVKM. The V end was cut by 4 bases, the J end by 0 bases, with 9 bases between. CDR3 size: 15 residues. Unique molecular identifiers were used in preparing the TCRbeta library. TCRdb re-analysed the PCR reads in MiXCR, keeping a single row per CDR3 protein. Here the sample spans about 580,000 distinct CDR3 sequences, 23% being singletons. This chain links TRBV28 with TRBJ2-2; D ambiguous. This clonotype was sampled from a boy under two years old who had a stem cell transplant for acute myeloid leukemia, so the T cells may come from the graft donor. Sequenced material: PBMCs, mostly from graft donor cells, taken 360 days after TCRalphabeta/CD19-depleted stem cell transplant. CDR3 in amino acids: CASSWVSSNTGELFF. CDR3 bases: TGTGCCAGCAGTTGGGTGAGCTCGAACACCGGGGAGCTGTTTTTT.